These 16 T cell receptor beta chains came from one sample sequenced in a study of graft-versus-host responses after intestinal transplantation. These receptors have no known antigen. Sequenced by immunoSEQ multiplex PCR; TCRdb stores in-frame clones only, minus some. The table has 80,000 to 100,000 clones, about 94% seen once. Sequenced material: unstimulated CD4+ T cells sorted from spleen or lymph node cells, taken before intestinal transplant. These receptor sequences come from a human donor who received an intestinal transplant.

The J gene is TRBJ1-6, the V gene TRBV4-1; D is undetermined. Germline CDR1 reads MGHRA; CDR2 reads YSYEKL. Trimming pared 0 bases from V and 4 bases from J, leaving 13 bases between. CDR3 size: 17 residues. In DNA, the CDR3 is TGCGCCAGCAGCCAAGAAGGACGGGGAGGTTATAATTCACCCCTCCACTTT. Translation gives CASSQEGRGGYNSPLHF.

This clone was observed once. The chain recombines TRBV5-6 with TRBJ1-6, with 12 bases that match TRBD1. The CDR3 totals 16 residues. Germline V gene sequence: CDR1 SGHDT, CDR2 YYEEEE. The V gene end was trimmed by 5 bases and the J gene end by 9 bases; junction bases not matched to a gene: 9. In nucleotides, the CDR3 is TGTGCCAGCAGTAGGGACAGGGGGCGCTTCGGTTCACCCCTCCACTTT. It yields the protein CASSRDRGRFGSPLHF.

The V and J genes are TRBV5-1 and TRBJ2-2; TRBD1 is a possible D gene (5 bases). Germline V gene lookup returns CDR1 SGHRS and CDR2 YFSETQ. CDR3 length: 15 residues. V was clipped by 4 bases and J by 4 bases, with 14 bases between them. CDR3 in amino acids: CASSVGVISTGELFF. As DNA, the CDR3 is TGCGCCAGCAGCGTAGGGGTTATTAGCACCGGGGAGCTGTTTTTT.

This clone was recorded a few times. The chain employs TRBV10-3 and TRBJ2-7, with a possible D match to TRBD2 (6 bases). The CDR3 sequence is 13 residues long. Per germline, CDR1 ENHRY and CDR2 SYGVKD. Trimming took 10 bases from V and 3 from J, leaving 16 bases between them. The CDR3: CASGSSVVYEQYF. In nucleotides, the CDR3 is TGTGCCAGCGGATCTAGCGTAGTCTACGAGCAGTACTTC.

The gene calls are TRBV7-2 and TRBJ1-6; 7 bases are shared with TRBD1. CDR1 is SGHTA, CDR2 FQGNSA, per germline. J gave up 7 bases and V 4 bases, and 7 bases lay outside the gene matches. The CDR3 sequence is 15 residues long. CDR3 coding DNA: TGTGCCAGCAGCTCAAGAGGGACAGTAAATTCACCCCTCCACTTT. This codes for CASSSRGTVNSPLHF.

The J gene is TRBJ2-5, the V gene TRBV2; 8 bases map to TRBD2. The CDR3 is 15 residues long. CDR1 and CDR2 (germline): SNHLY, FYNNEI. With V trimmed by 6 bases and J by 5 bases, 11 bases remained unmatched. The CDR3 nucleotides are TGTGCCAGCAGCCCTCGGGGGGGCTGGGAGGAGACCCAGTACTTC. Translated: CASSPRGGWEETQYF.

This chain connects TRBV2 to TRBJ1-2, with TRBD1 identical over 9 bases. From germline, CDR1 is SNHLY and CDR2 FYNNEI. V gave up 6 bases and J gave up 5 bases; unmatched junction bases: 16. The length of the CDR3 is 17 residues. CDR3 region: CASRADRGSGPWYGYTF. Here the CDR3 DNA reads TGTGCCAGCAGGGCTGACAGGGGGTCCGGTCCTTGGTATGGCTACACCTTC.

The J gene is TRBJ2-7, the V gene TRBV30; 7 positions match TRBD1. The germline CDR1 and CDR2 sequences are GTSNPN and SVGIG (reference sequence). The CDR3 is 13 amino acids. J was trimmed by 6 bases and V by 2 bases; bases with no gene match: 7. The chain's CDR3 is CAWSITWTGEQYF. Here the CDR3 DNA reads TGTGCCTGGAGTATCACGTGGACAGGCGAGCAGTACTTC.

J is TRBJ2-7 and V is TRBV5-1, with 8 bases identical to TRBD1. Trimming took 3 bases from V and 0 from J; bases not matched to a gene: 2. Germline V CDR1 and CDR2: SGHRS, YFSETQ. The CDR3 runs 14 residues. The CDR3 loop is CASSWTGSSYEQYF. The CDR3 bases are TGCGCCAGCAGCTGGACAGGGTCCTCCTACGAGCAGTACTTC.

In this sample, this clone turned up once. This chain links TRBV7-3 with TRBJ1-5; no clear D. The CDR3 runs to 13 residues. V dropped 5 bases and J dropped 1 base, with 6 bases sitting between them. Germline CDR1 reads SGHTA; CDR2 reads FQGTGA. The CDR3 region is CASSPQSNQPQHF. DNA of the CDR3: TGTGCCAGCAGCCCCCAGAGCAATCAGCCCCAGCATTTT.

This clone was found a few times. V gene TRBV5-1 combines with J gene TRBJ1-1; D not resolved. With 0 bases removed from V and 2 bases from J, the gap between germline ends came to 8 bases. Per the germline V gene, CDR1 is SGHRS and CDR2 is YFSETQ. The CDR3 is 14 amino acids. CDR3 sequence reads: CASSLAQPNTEAFF. The DNA of the CDR3 is TGCGCCAGCAGCTTGGCACAGCCTAACACTGAAGCTTTCTTT.

The rearrangement uses TRBV7-2 and TRBJ1-1; D is ambiguous. CDR1 and CDR2 from the germline V gene are SGHTA and FQGNSA. The CDR3 sequence is 14 residues long. Trimming cost V 2 bases and J 1 base, with 8 bases left between them. CDR3 bases: TGTGCCAGCAGCTTAAGAACGGGGAACACTGAAGCTTTCTTT. Encoded protein: CASSLRTGNTEAFF.

The chain links TRBV7-9 to TRBJ2-2; 7 positions agree with TRBD2. V lost 11 bases to trimming and J lost 0 bases; unmatched junction nucleotides: 9. The CDR3 is made up of 15 amino acids. Per the germline V gene, CDR1 is SEHNR and CDR2 is FQNEAQ (reference sequence). In DNA form, the CDR3 reads TGTGCCCCCTCTAGCGGAAACCCGAACACCGGGGAGCTGTTTTTT. It specifies CAPSSGNPNTGELFF.

This clone has a single count. The genes are TRBV6-1 and TRBJ2-7; 10 positions agree with TRBD2. With V trimmed by 6 bases and J by 2 bases, 4 bases remained unmatched. The V gene's germline CDR1 is MNHNS and CDR2 SASEGT. This CDR3 region has 14 residues. DNA for the CDR3: TGTGCCAGCAGGAGCGGGAGGGCCGCCTACGAGCAGTACTTC. Its translation is CASRSGRAAYEQYF.

Here the CDR3 reads CASSLTGTSGGGNEQFF. CDR3 nucleotide sequence: TGTGCCAGCAGCTTAACCGGGACTAGCGGGGGGGGGAATGAGCAGTTCTTC. The V call is TRBV7-3, the J call TRBJ2-1, with TRBD2 matching over 16 bases. CDR3 length: 17 residues. The V gene's germline CDR1 is SGHTA and CDR2 FQGTGA. V was clipped by 0 bases and J by 7 bases; unmatched bases: 3.

This sequence joins TRBV5-8 and TRBJ2-3, with D possibly being TRBD1 (5 bases). Trimming took 4 bases from V and 2 from J, leaving 14 bases between them. This CDR3 comprises 15 residues. Per the germline V gene, CDR1 is SGHTS and CDR2 is YDEGEE. CDR3 sequence: CASSPRVRATDTQYF. The CDR3 DNA reads TGTGCCAGCAGCCCCAGGGTAAGGGCCACAGATACGCAGTATTTT.